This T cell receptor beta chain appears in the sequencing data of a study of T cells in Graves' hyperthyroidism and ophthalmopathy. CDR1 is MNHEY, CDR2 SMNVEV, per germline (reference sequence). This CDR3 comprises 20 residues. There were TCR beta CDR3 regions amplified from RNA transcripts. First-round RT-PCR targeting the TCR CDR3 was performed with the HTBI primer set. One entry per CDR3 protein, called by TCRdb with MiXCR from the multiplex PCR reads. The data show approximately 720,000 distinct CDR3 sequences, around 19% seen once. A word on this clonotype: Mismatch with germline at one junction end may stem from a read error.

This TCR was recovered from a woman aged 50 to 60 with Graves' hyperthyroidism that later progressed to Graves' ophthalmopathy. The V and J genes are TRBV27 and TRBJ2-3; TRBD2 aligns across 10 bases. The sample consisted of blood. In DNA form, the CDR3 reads TGTGTCAGCAGTTTCCCGCCGGGACAGAAAGCGGGGGGGCTCTCAGATACGCAGTATTTT. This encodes CVSSFPPGQKAGGLSDTQYF.